The clone carrying this T cell receptor (beta chain) was observed a few times. Original processing notes: Cell counts per sample came from amplifying reference gene primers. Repertoires were generated with immunoSEQ multiplex PCR, while TCRdb's copy carries only in-frame clones and drops some. That table is the source of V, J and clone size, and D and trimming were worked out from the DNA. This table holds about 100,000 clones, under 75% found once. These data originate in a study of blood T cell repertoires in COVID-19. Study information: T cells, B-cell-depleted T cells, or PBMCs supplied cDNA or gDNA.

The CDR3 is 16 residues long. Germline CDR1 and CDR2: SGHAT and FQNNGV. The junction had 9 bases not matched to a gene; V was cut back by 5 bases and J by 3 bases. Sequencing was carried out using peripheral blood. The receptor was isolated from a man older than 75 with acute or convalescent COVID-19. The rearrangement joins TRBV11-2 to TRBJ2-7; 11 bases align to TRBD1. The CDR3 bases are TGTGCCAGCAGCGGGGGATCCGGGACAGGGGGCTACGAGCAGTACTTC. It translates to CASSGGSGTGGYEQYF.